The sequence of this TCR beta chain was determined in a study of shared clonotypes between healthy human individuals. Study-level background: Per donor, three plates held CD4 naive cells, three held CD4 memory, two held CD8 naive and one held CD8 memory. Whole-study results and caveats: All-four-donor shared clonotypes had higher generation probabilities than non-shared clonotypes did. Between four donors, naive CD4 clonotypes were shared at a level of around 5.2%.

About this clone: Its antigen remains unknown.

Clones were read by immunoSEQ multiplex PCR, and TCRdb kept only the in-frame ones, dropping some. This sample has hundreds of thousands of clones, with about 95% found just once. CD45RO negativity and positive selection for CCR7 defined naive CD8 cells, a population that excluded terminally differentiated effector memory CD45RA+ cells. The source of this sequence is a young woman in good health. The sequenced material came from naive CD8+ T cells sorted from blood.

In DNA form, the CDR3 reads TGCAGCGGGACAGGAGTCCACGAGCAGTACTTC. It is translated as CSGTGVHEQYF. The chain joins TRBV29-1 to TRBJ2-7; 7 bases fit TRBD1. The CDR3 has 11 amino acids. The germline CDR1 and CDR2 sequences are SQVTM and ANQGSEA. V lost 7 bases and J lost 5; bases outside the gene matches: 5.